The next 6 T cell receptor beta chains were all read from a single sample in a study of T-cell reconstitution after alpha-beta-depleted transplantation in children. Unique molecular identifiers were incorporated into the prepared TCRbeta library. Each CDR3 protein gets one entry after TCRdb re-called the PCR reads with MiXCR. The table lists some 310,000 distinct CDR3 sequences, around 25% of them singletons. The sequencing used PBMCs, mostly from graft donor cells, collected 180 days after TCRalphabeta/CD19-depleted stem cell transplant. Receptors were obtained from a male patient younger than 18 who had a stem cell transplant for acute lymphoblastic leukemia, so the T cells may come from the graft donor.

There are many counts of this clonotype. Here the CDR3 reads CASSLSGRGPSTDTQYF. The CDR3 nucleotides are TGCGCCAGCAGCTTGTCCGGGAGGGGACCTAGCACAGATACGCAGTATTTT. This chain joins TRBV5-1 and TRBJ2-3; 8 bases are a match to TRBD2. The CDR3 is 17 amino acids. Trimming at V came to 1 base and at J to 0 bases, leaving 7 bases not matched to a gene. Germline V CDR1 and CDR2: SGHRS, YFSETQ.

The V and J genes are TRBV28 and TRBJ2-6; the D gene is possibly TRBD2 (6 bases). The CDR3 runs 14 residues. With 8 bases removed from V and 3 bases from J, the gap between germline ends came to 11 bases. Germline V gene data show CDR1 as MDHEN and CDR2 as SYDVKM. In DNA form, the CDR3 reads TGTGCCAGCGCTCAGGGAGGTGGGGCCAACGTCCTGACTTTC. It yields the protein CASAQGGGANVLTF.

This clonotype was seen repeatedly, ten times or more. The chain uses TRBV12-3 or TRBV12-4 and TRBJ1-1, with 8 bases that match TRBD1. CDR3 length equals 15 residues. V lost 6 bases and J lost 1; bases outside the gene matches: 7. The CDR3 DNA follows: TGTGCCAGCAGAACTAACAGGGGGGGGAACACTGAAGCTTTCTTT. Protein: CASRTNRGGNTEAFF.

This clonotype was observed a few times. Here the CDR3 reads CSAQTDSNQPQHF. In nucleotides, the CDR3 is TGCAGTGCCCAAACAGATAGCAATCAGCCCCAGCATTTT. This chain links TRBV20-1 with TRBJ1-5; unclear D gene. This CDR3 has 13 residues. Trimming took off 6 bases at V and 0 bases at J, with 9 bases between the two ends. CDR1 DFQATT and CDR2 SNEGSKA come from the germline V gene (reference sequence).

Written as DNA, the CDR3 is TGTGCCAGCAGCCAAGGAAGTGAAGAGACCCAGTACTTC. Encoded protein: CASSQGSEETQYF. The chain employs TRBV3-1 and TRBJ2-5; D gene uncertain. Per the germline V gene, CDR1 is LGHDT and CDR2 is YNNKEL (reference sequence). This CDR3 has 13 residues. Trimming stripped 1 base from V and 3 bases from J, with 6 bases between.

This clonotype has just a few counts. The V call is TRBV11-2, the J call TRBJ1-3; 8 bases agree with TRBD1. The germline V gene encodes CDR1 SGHAT and CDR2 FQNNGV. The V gene end was trimmed by 5 bases and the J gene end by 2 bases; junction bases not matched to a gene: 17. The length of the CDR3 is 19 residues. The CDR3 reads CASSPRTGNLRTAGNTIYF. The DNA of the CDR3 is TGTGCCAGCAGCCCGCGGACAGGGAATCTCCGCACGGCTGGAAACACCATATATTTT.